The entry below gives a single T cell receptor (beta chain) sequence along with its context. The sample originates from a study of blood T cell repertoires in COVID-19. Libraries were prepared by immunoSEQ multiplex PCR; TCRdb keeps only in-frame clonotypes and omits some of them. The table has roughly 200,000 clones, about four fifths seen once. The sequence was obtained from a man between 45 and 60 years old with active or convalescent COVID-19. Sequenced material: peripheral blood.

CDR3 in DNA: TGTGCCAGTAGTAGGAGGCCCGGAGGCACTCAGTGGGAGCAGTACTTC. Residues: CASSRRPGGTQWEQYF. The chain is built from TRBV19 and TRBJ2-7; weak D call: TRBD2 (5 bases). Trimming stripped 4 bases from V and 7 bases from J, with 23 bases between. The CDR3 totals 16 residues. Looked up from germline, CDR1 is LNHDA and CDR2 is SQIVND (reference sequence).